Shown below are 7 T cell receptor beta chains from a single sample sequenced in a study of T cells in Graves' hyperthyroidism and ophthalmopathy. Amplified regions were TCR beta CDR3 sequences from RNA transcripts. With the HTBI primer set, the TCR CDR3 went through a first round of RT-PCR. TCRdb reprocessed the multiplex PCR reads via MiXCR and lists one record per CDR3 protein. In the table there are around 800,000 distinct CDR3 sequences, 38% of which are singletons. Material: blood. These receptors came from a young man with Graves' hyperthyroidism.

The CDR3 spells CASSVPGTGAGTIYF. The CDR3 bases are TGTGCCAGCAGCGTCCCCGGGACAGGGGCTGGCACCATATATTTT. The rearrangement uses TRBV7-2 and TRBJ1-3, with TRBD1 matching 10 bases. V lost 5 bases, J lost 9 bases, and 10 bases stayed unmatched. Germline assignment: CDR1 SGHTA and CDR2 FQGNSA. The CDR3 has 15 amino acids.

This clonotype has just a few counts. The J gene is TRBJ1-2, the V gene TRBV12-3 or TRBV12-4, with D possibly TRBD1 on 6 matching bases. The V end was cut by 3 bases, the J end by 0 bases, with 8 bases between. The CDR3 runs 14 residues. The CDR3 is CASSFGQPNYGYTF. CDR3 bases: TGTGCCAGCAGTTTTGGACAGCCTAACTATGGCTACACCTTC.

The CDR3 DNA reads TGTGCCAGCGCCGGGGTAGGGTTCGGCTACACCTTC. Translation gives CASAGVGFGYTF. The chain employs TRBV19 and TRBJ1-2; unclear D gene. Germline V gene lookup returns CDR1 LNHDA and CDR2 SQIVND (reference sequence). V was trimmed by 9 bases and J by 8 bases, leaving 16 bases between them. This CDR3 contains 12 residues.

This clonotype was found many times. The chain employs TRBV25-1 and TRBJ1-1, with D perhaps matching TRBD1 (5 bases). Per the germline V gene, CDR1 is MGHDK and CDR2 is SYGVNS. The CDR3 has 11 residues. Trimming took off 7 bases at V and 5 bases at J, with 8 bases between the two ends. The CDR3 protein is CASNGGTEAFF. The CDR3 DNA sequence: TGTGCCAGCAATGGGGGGACTGAAGCTTTCTTT.

Notes on this clonotype: A read error is possible here, since a much larger clone lies one base away. The genes are TRBV7-3 and TRBJ2-2; D may be TRBD1 or TRBD2 (6 bases each). The germline V gene encodes CDR1 SGHTA and CDR2 FQGTGA. The V end lost 6 bases, the J end lost 6 bases, and 11 bases lay between the germline ends. The CDR3 has 13 amino acids. In DNA, the CDR3 is TGTGCCAGCAGTAGGGGGGACTCCGGGGAGCTGTTTTTT. As protein: CASSRGDSGELFF.

This clonotype was counted many times. The V gene is TRBV7-8, the J gene TRBJ1-6; D gene ambiguous. CDR1 and CDR2 from the germline V gene are SGHVS and FQNEAQ. Trimming left V 1 base short and J 0 bases short, with 7 bases between. The CDR3 runs 16 residues. CDR3 region: CASSLVESSYNSPLHF. The CDR3 DNA reads as TGTGCCAGCAGCTTAGTGGAGAGCTCCTATAATTCACCCCTCCACTTT.

CDR3 sequence reads: CASSDPLGAYDTGELFF. In DNA form, the CDR3 reads TGTGCCAGCAGCGACCCGTTAGGGGCGTATGACACCGGGGAGCTGTTTTTT. The chain joins TRBV7-9 to TRBJ2-2; TRBD1 might be the D (5 bases). The CDR3 has 17 residues. The germline gives CDR1 SEHNR, CDR2 FQNEAQ (reference sequence). The V and J ends lost 5 bases and 3 bases respectively, with 19 bases between them. The variable domain in full, with the rest retrieved from reference TRBV7-9 and TRBJ2-2, is DTGVSQNPRHKITKRGQNVTFRCDPISEHNRLYWYRQTLGQGPEFLTYFQNEAQLEKSRLLSDRFSAERPKGSFSTLEIQRTEQGDSAMYLCASSDPLGAYDTGELFFGEGSRLTVL.